These 24 T cell receptor beta chains originate from one sample sequenced in a study of blood T cell repertoires in COVID-19. Data came from immunoSEQ multiplex PCR; TCRdb stores just in-frame clones and leaves some out. The sample has roughly 150,000 clones; more than 75% are singletons. Sequencing input: peripheral blood. These receptors were taken from a woman in her seventies with COVID-19, enrolled during active disease.

The chain couples TRBV6-4 to TRBJ1-1; D might be TRBD1 (6 bases). This CDR3 region has 14 residues. Trimming removed 8 bases at V and 6 bases at J, with 19 bases between. Germline loops: CDR1 MRHNA, CDR2 SNTAGT. CDR3: CASRRSQGMPEAFF. In DNA, the CDR3 is TGTGCCAGCCGGAGGTCACAGGGCATGCCTGAAGCTTTCTTT.

In nucleotides, the CDR3 is TGTGCCATCAGTTCCTGGGCGGGGGGGAGCTCCTACGAGCAGTACTTC. This codes for CAISSWAGGSSYEQYF. The chain recombines TRBV10-3 with TRBJ2-7; 9 bases line up with TRBD2. Germline trimming cut 5 bases from V and 0 bases from J; bases unmatched to any gene: 8. CDR1 ENHRY and CDR2 SYGVKD come from the germline V gene. This CDR3 contains 16 residues.

The chain carries TRBV5-1 and TRBJ2-3; D possibly corresponds to TRBD1 (5 bases). Germline CDR1 SGHRS, CDR2 YFSETQ. The CDR3 totals 15 residues. V gave up 0 bases and J gave up 1 base, with 9 bases separating them. The DNA of the CDR3 is TGCGCCAGCAGCTTGGGCAGGGTAGGCACAGATACGCAGTATTTT. Translating gives CASSLGRVGTDTQYF.

The gene calls are TRBV10-3 and TRBJ2-3; D may be TRBD2 (6 bases). Germline V gene lookup returns CDR1 ENHRY and CDR2 SYGVKD. This CDR3 spans 14 amino acids. V was trimmed by 5 bases and J by 0 bases, leaving 9 bases between them. The DNA of the CDR3 is TGTGCCATCAGTATAGCGGTAAGCACAGATACGCAGTATTTT. As protein: CAISIAVSTDTQYF.

This chain uses TRBV5-1 with TRBJ2-5, with 12 bases matching TRBD2. Germline CDR1 reads SGHRS; CDR2 reads YFSETQ. This CDR3 spans 16 amino acids. Unmatched junction bases numbered 4, after V lost 3 bases and J lost 1 base. The CDR3 DNA follows: TGCGCCAGCAGCTCTGCACTAGCGGGGGGCCAAGAGACCCAGTACTTC. Amino acid sequence: CASSSALAGGQETQYF.

V is TRBV12-3 or TRBV12-4 and J is TRBJ1-5; the D gene is possibly TRBD1 (6 bases). The length of the CDR3 is 13 residues. V was cut by 3 bases and J by 5 bases, with 8 bases left in between. The CDR3 protein is CASSLGADQPQHF. Written as DNA, the CDR3 is TGTGCCAGCAGTTTGGGGGCCGATCAGCCCCAGCATTTT.

The rearrangement uses TRBV2 and TRBJ2-2, with D maybe TRBD2 (6 bases). The CDR3 has 18 residues. Germline-derived CDR1 and CDR2 are SNHLY and FYNNEI. With 4 bases removed from V and 2 bases from J, the gap between germline ends came to 20 bases. The CDR3 nucleotides read TGTGCCAGCAGTGCCCCCTCTAGAGCTAGCGTCAACACCGGGGAGCTGTTTTTT. Residues: CASSAPSRASVNTGELFF.

The chain employs TRBV5-8 and TRBJ1-1, with D possibly being TRBD1 (5 bases). CDR1 is SGHTS, CDR2 YDEGEE, per germline. V was shortened by 5 bases and J by 1 base, with 12 bases between the two germline ends. There are 14 residues in the CDR3. The CDR3 protein is CASSHRTRNTEAFF. The CDR3 nucleotides are TGTGCCAGCAGTCACAGGACAAGGAACACTGAAGCTTTCTTT.

The chain is built from TRBV2 and TRBJ1-3; unclear D gene. From germline, CDR1 is SNHLY and CDR2 FYNNEI. V lost 4 bases, J lost 0 bases, and 13 bases lay in between. The length of the CDR3 is 16 residues. CDR3 in amino acids: CASSVALLSSGNTIYF. DNA of the CDR3: TGTGCCAGCAGTGTGGCTCTTCTCTCCTCTGGAAACACCATATATTTT. Combining the CDR3 with reference TRBV2 and TRBJ1-3 gives the whole variable domain EPEVTQTPSHQVTQMGQEVILRCVPISNHLYFYWYRQILGQKVEFLVSFYNNEISEKSEIFDDQFSVERPDGSNFTLKIRSTKLEDSAMYFCASSVALLSSGNTIYFGEGSWLTVV.

The V gene is TRBV9, the J gene TRBJ1-3; TRBD1 matches 7 bases. V lost 3 bases, J lost 0 bases, and 9 bases stayed unmatched. CDR3 size: 17 residues. CDR1 SGDLS and CDR2 YYNGEE come from the germline V gene. The CDR3 reads CASSASRRGNSGNTIYF. In nucleotides, the CDR3 is TGTGCCAGCAGCGCCTCGCGCAGGGGGAACTCTGGAAACACCATATATTTT.

This clone was detected once. The CDR3 spells CASSPNRATGELFF. CDR3 DNA sequence: TGTGCCAGCTCACCTAACAGGGCCACCGGGGAGCTGTTTTTT. The chain is built from TRBV18 and TRBJ2-2; TRBD1 might be the D (6 bases). This CDR3 region has 14 residues. In germline, CDR1 is KGHSH, CDR2 LQKENI. V gave up 3 bases and J gave up 4 bases, with 9 bases separating them.

The chain has TRBV6-5 and TRBJ2-1; TRBD2 matches at 8 bases. Trimming removed 5 bases from V and 6 bases from J; junction bases left unmatched: 9. The CDR3 has 15 amino acids. Germline V lookup: CDR1 MNHEY, CDR2 SVGAGI. DNA for the CDR3: TGTGCCAGCAGTCCCGGGGGGGCGGGTGGCAATGAGCAGTTCTTC. This translates into CASSPGGAGGNEQFF.

V gene TRBV28 combines with J gene TRBJ1-2, with TRBD1 as a possible D gene (6 bases). This CDR3 is 15 amino acids long. Between the trimmed V and J ends, which lost 5 bases and 5 bases, there was a span of 18 bases. Germline loops: CDR1 MDHEN, CDR2 SYDVKM. For the CDR3, the DNA is TGTGCCAGCAGTGACACCGGGACACGGTCGTATGGCTACACCTTC. It codes for CASSDTGTRSYGYTF.

This clone was recorded once. This chain links TRBV2 with TRBJ1-5, with D hard to call. Trimming removed 3 bases from V and 3 bases from J, with 12 bases in between. The length of the CDR3 is 15 residues. The V gene's germline CDR1 is SNHLY and CDR2 FYNNEI. CDR3 in DNA: TGTGCCAGCAGTGAGGATACCAGGCACAATCAGCCCCAGCATTTT. Its protein product is CASSEDTRHNQPQHF.

This chain joins TRBV7-8 and TRBJ2-1; 8 bases are shared with TRBD2. This CDR3 is built from 17 residues. The germline gives CDR1 SGHVS, CDR2 FQNEAQ. The V gene end was trimmed by 1 base and the J gene end by 8 bases; junction bases not matched to a gene: 13. CDR3 in amino acids: CASSLGLFRGGRDEQFF. For the CDR3, the DNA is TGTGCCAGCAGCTTAGGTCTTTTTCGGGGGGGCAGAGATGAGCAGTTCTTC.

This clone came up once. The V gene is TRBV7-3, the J gene TRBJ2-1; D might be TRBD1 (5 bases). Per germline, CDR1 SGHTA and CDR2 FQGTGA. This CDR3 has 13 residues. Trimming left V 2 bases short and J 13 bases short, with 15 bases between. CDR3 DNA sequence: TGTGCCAGCAGCTTAGTTAGAGACAGATCCCAGTTCTTC. It encodes CASSLVRDRSQFF. Based on the CDR3 plus reference TRBV7-3 and TRBJ2-1, the full variable domain is GAGVSQTPSNKVTEKGKYVELRCDPISGHTALYWYRQSLGQGPEFLIYFQGTGAADDSGLPNDRFFAVRPEGSVSTLKIQRTERGDSAVYLCASSLVRDRSQFFGPGTRLTVL.

CDR3 sequence: CASSEVLRRAKNIQYF. CDR3 DNA sequence: TGTGCCAGCAGTGAAGTTTTAAGGAGAGCCAAAAACATTCAGTACTTC. This chain joins TRBV2 and TRBJ2-4; D unclear. V gave up 1 base and J gave up 0 bases, with 10 bases separating them. This CDR3 region has 16 residues. Per the germline V gene, CDR1 is SNHLY and CDR2 is FYNNEI.

V usage is TRBV7-3 and J usage is TRBJ2-3, with D perhaps matching TRBD2 (6 bases). The germline V gene encodes CDR1 SGHTA and CDR2 FQGTGA. The CDR3 runs 15 residues. V was trimmed by 4 bases and J by 3 bases, leaving 14 bases between them. DNA of the CDR3: TGTGCCAGCAGCTCCCGGCGCGGGATGACAGATACGCAGTATTTT. This gives the protein CASSSRRGMTDTQYF.

J is TRBJ2-2 and V is TRBV10-2; 11 positions agree with TRBD2. With V trimmed by 11 bases and J by 6 bases, 8 bases remained unmatched. The length of the CDR3 is 14 residues. Germline V gene lookup returns CDR1 WSHSY and CDR2 SAAADI. The CDR3 DNA is TGCGCCGCCAAACTAGCGGGGGCTCCCGGGGAGCTGTTTTTT. Its translation: CAAKLAGAPGELFF.

V usage is TRBV5-5 and J usage is TRBJ1-1; D gene unclear. Germline CDR1 SGHKS, CDR2 YYEKEE (reference sequence). This CDR3 contains 15 residues. Trimming shortened V by 5 bases and J by 1 base, and 15 bases separated the two germline ends. CDR3 region: CASSLPGEANTEAFF. The CDR3 DNA reads TGTGCCAGCAGTTTGCCAGGTGAAGCGAACACTGAAGCTTTCTTT.

CDR3 DNA sequence: TGTGCCAGTAGTATACGGGACAGGGGCTCCTACAATGAGCAGTTCTTC. This sequence encodes CASSIRDRGSYNEQFF. This chain joins TRBV19 and TRBJ2-1, with 10 bases that match TRBD1. V lost 2 bases to trimming and J lost 0 bases; unmatched junction nucleotides: 1. The CDR3 contains 16 residues. Per germline, CDR1 LNHDA and CDR2 SQIVND (reference sequence). Using reference TRBV19 and TRBJ2-1 for the parts outside the CDR3, the full variable domain is DGGITQSPKYLFRKEGQNVTLSCEQNLNHDAMYWYRQDPGQGLRLIYYSQIVNDFQKGDIAEGYSVSREKKESFPLTVTSAQKNPTAFYLCASSIRDRGSYNEQFFGPGTRLTVL.

This clone was picked up one time. The chain carries TRBV20-1 and TRBJ1-1, with 7 bases identical to TRBD1. This CDR3 comprises 15 residues. In germline, CDR1 is DFQATT, CDR2 SNEGSKA (reference sequence). V was clipped by 3 bases and J by 1 base; unmatched bases: 8. CDR3 DNA: TGCAGTGCTAGTGAGGGAAACAGGGGGAACACTGAAGCTTTCTTT. Translating it yields CSASEGNRGNTEAFF.

The chain combines TRBV21-1 with TRBJ2-3; the tabulated D call, TRBD1, remains unverified against the DNA. TRBV21-1 corresponds to a pseudogene. The CDR3 extends over 18 amino acids. The CDR3 sequence is CASSKLQGVSPNTDTQYF. The CDR3 DNA follows: TGTGCCAGCAGCAAGCTACAGGGGGTATCACCTAACACAGATACGCAGTATTTT.

The chain has TRBV5-1 and TRBJ1-6; D is perhaps TRBD1 (5 bases). CDR1 is SGHRS, CDR2 YFSETQ, per germline. The CDR3 has 15 residues. Trimming took off 0 bases at V and 10 bases at J, with 14 bases between the two ends. CDR3 sequence reads: CASSLDRTSLSPLHF. CDR3 bases: TGCGCCAGCAGCTTGGACCGGACAAGTTTGTCACCCCTCCACTTT.